A selection of T cell receptor beta chains follows, all from one sample in a study of early T cells in non-severe SARS-CoV-2 infection. TCRdb recomputed calls from the 5' RACE reads with MiXCR, one row per CDR3 protein. The data contain about 53,000 distinct CDR3 sequences, approximately 12% of them singletons. The starting material was whole blood, obtained at baseline. The receptors derive from an adult who was a healthcare worker with PCR-confirmed SARS-CoV-2 infection or an uninfected control (not recorded which). Both conserved end residues are part of each CDR3. The D gene is left open where the match is weak. Size tells how often a clone was seen (once, few, many) or the class of an expanded clone, and some rows leave it out.

j_gene	d_gene	abundance	v_gene	CDR3nt	CDR3aa
TRBJ2-1	TRBD1	NA	TRBV6-4	TGTGCCAGCAGTGACTCGTACAGGGGGCGTTTATTTGAGCAGTTCTTC	CASSDSYRGRLFEQFF
TRBJ2-1	NA	NA	TRBV6-2/TRBV6-3	TGTGCCAGCAGTTACGGTGGGAGCCCATACAATGAGCAGTTCTTC	CASSYGGSPYNEQFF
TRBJ2-2	NA	few	TRBV20-1	TGCAGTGCTAGAGTTTTGGGGGACTCAGTTGGCGGGGAGCTGTTTTTT	CSARVLGDSVGGELFF
TRBJ1-2	NA	NA	TRBV5-5	TGTGCCAGCAGCTTGGAACGGAAAAACTATGGCTACACCTTC	CASSLERKNYGYTF
TRBJ1-2	NA	many	TRBV19	TGTGCCAGTAATCTAAACCACTATGGCTACACCTTC	CASNLNHYGYTF
TRBJ2-3	NA	few	TRBV20-1	TGCAGTGCTAGAGGAGTTGACGCTAAAGGGACAGATACGCAGTATTTT	CSARGVDAKGTDTQYF
TRBJ2-3	TRBD2	few	TRBV6-1	TGTGCCAGCAGTGAAACTAGCGGGACGTCAGATACGCAGTATTTT	CASSETSGTSDTQYF
TRBJ1-2	TRBD1	many	TRBV24-1	TGTGCCACCAGTGGCCAAACAGGGGGTCACTATGGCTACACCTTC	CATSGQTGGHYGYTF
TRBJ1-3	NA	many	TRBV4-3	TGCGCCAGCAGCCAAGACAGGGCAACTGGAAACACCATATATTTT	CASSQDRATGNTIYF
TRBJ2-4	NA	NA	TRBV6-2/TRBV6-3	TGTGCCAGCACCGGCACGCGGGGTAGCATTCAGTACTTC	CASTGTRGSIQYF
TRBJ2-5	TRBD2	many	TRBV20-1	TGCAGTGCTTCTAGCGGGAGCGGTTTGGAGACCCAGTACTTC	CSASSGSGLETQYF
TRBJ2-1	TRBD2	NA	TRBV6-6	TGTGCCAGCAGTCCACTAGCGGTGCTTTACAATGAGCAGTTCTTC	CASSPLAVLYNEQFF
TRBJ2-7	TRBD2	NA	TRBV6-5	TGTGCCAGCAAGACTAGCGGACCCTACGAGCAGTACTTC	CASKTSGPYEQYF
TRBJ2-6	NA	many	TRBV7-9	TGTGCCAGCAGCTCTGGACAGTCTGGGGCCAACGTCCTGACTTTC	CASSSGQSGANVLTF
TRBJ2-7	NA	NA	TRBV6-5	TGTGCCAGCAGTTACTCGATCAATAGTAGGTCGTACTTC	CASSYSINSRSYF
TRBJ2-1	TRBD2	NA	TRBV7-6	TGTGCCAGCAGCTTGGTACTAGCGGGAGTGGCGGGTGAGCAGTTCTTC	CASSLVLAGVAGEQFF
TRBJ2-7	TRBD2	NA	TRBV5-1	TGCGCCAGCAGCTTTATCGGGAGACTAGCGGCCAGGAGCTCCTACGAGCAGTACTTC	CASSFIGRLAARSSYEQYF
TRBJ1-1	TRBD1	few	TRBV12-5	TGTGCTAGTGGTTCCCCACGGGACAGGGGTTGGGACACTGAAGCTTTCTTT	CASGSPRDRGWDTEAFF
TRBJ2-1	NA	many	TRBV7-9	TGTGCCAGCAGCTTTGGAAACGAGCAGTTCTTC	CASSFGNEQFF
TRBJ2-5	TRBD2	NA	TRBV18	TGTGCCAGCTCACCACCCGCTAGCGGGAGCGTCCAAGAGACCCAGTACTTC	CASSPPASGSVQETQYF
TRBJ2-3	NA	NA	TRBV5-8	TGTGCCAGCAGCTTGGAGCCCTACACAGATACGCAGTATTTT	CASSLEPYTDTQYF
TRBJ1-3	TRBD1	few	TRBV7-9	TGTGCCAGCAGCCCTCTGGGGAGGGGGCATTCTTCTGGAAACACCATATATTTT	CASSPLGRGHSSGNTIYF
TRBJ2-2	NA	few	TRBV27	TGTGCCAGCAGTAAGGAGGCGGGACGCACCGGGGAGCTGTTTTTT	CASSKEAGRTGELFF
TRBJ1-1	NA	many	TRBV6-2/TRBV6-3	TGTGCCAGCAGTAACCCCCGCCCAAGAAACCCTGAAGCTTTCTTT	CASSNPRPRNPEAFF
TRBJ2-3	TRBD2	many	TRBV13	TGTGCCAGCAGCACACTAGCGGGAGAAGTGGATACGCAGTATTTT	CASSTLAGEVDTQYF
TRBJ2-5	NA	NA	TRBV28	TGTGCCAGCAGGACAGGAGCAAAGACCCAGTACTTC	CASRTGAKTQYF
TRBJ2-1	NA	NA	TRBV12-3/TRBV12-4	TGTGCCAGCAGTTTACTGTCATGGGTAAGCTACAATGAGCAGTTCTTC	CASSLLSWVSYNEQFF
TRBJ2-7	NA	once	TRBV5-6	TGTGCCAGCAGCTTGCCGGGTCGCTACGAGCAGTACTTC	CASSLPGRYEQYF